Presented here are 14 T cell receptor beta chains from one specimen sequenced in a study of T cell responses to AZD1222 COVID-19 vaccine. The protocol was immunoSEQ multiplex PCR, while the TCRdb copy is restricted to in-frame clones and leaves out a portion. The sample consists of over 150,000 clones, approximately 92% of them appearing once. The sequencing used peripheral blood, collected on day 0 of AZD1222 vaccination. These receptors were taken from an adult in good health.

This clone has a single count. The J gene is TRBJ2-7, the V gene TRBV2, with 9 bases fitting TRBD1. The V segment lost 3 bases and the J segment 2 bases; nucleotides outside the gene matches: 2. The CDR3 sequence is 14 residues long. Germline V gene lookup returns CDR1 SNHLY and CDR2 FYNNEI. CDR3 nucleotides: TGTGCCAGCAGTGAGCGACAGGGGGCCTACGAGCAGTACTTC. It codes for CASSERQGAYEQYF.

This chain joins TRBV27 and TRBJ2-7; the match to TRBD2 covers 7 bases. CDR1 and CDR2 from the germline V gene are MNHEY and SMNVEV (reference sequence). This CDR3 comprises 15 residues. Trimming took 2 bases from V and 4 from J; bases not matched to a gene: 8. The chain's CDR3 is CASSLRGGGPYEQYV. The DNA of the CDR3 is TGTGCCAGCAGTTTAAGGGGCGGGGGACCATACGAGCAGTACGTC.

V is TRBV19 and J is TRBJ1-5, with D perhaps TRBD1 (5 bases). CDR3 length: 20 amino acids. Germline loops: CDR1 LNHDA, CDR2 SQIVND (reference sequence). V lost 3 bases and J 7 bases, leaving 31 bases between the germline ends. In DNA, the CDR3 is TGTGCCAGTAGTATTCAAGGGAATAACGCGGCCTTCAATAGGGGCCAGCCCCAGCATTTT. This codes for CASSIQGNNAAFNRGQPQHF.

The V and J genes are TRBV10-3 and TRBJ1-2, with no clear D. This CDR3 has 10 amino acids. Germline CDR1 reads ENHRY; CDR2 reads SYGVKD. Trimming took 11 bases from V and 7 from J, leaving 11 bases between them. CDR3 coding DNA: TGTGCCTCCTTGGGAGGTGGCTACACCTTC. It codes for CASLGGGYTF.

As for this clone: Other DNA sequences of this sample code for an identical CDR3. This chain uses TRBV11-1 with TRBJ1-1; TRBD1 matches at 11 bases. This CDR3 spans 14 amino acids. Trimming removed 5 bases from V and 4 bases from J; junction bases left unmatched: 3. Germline lookup yields CDR1 SGHAT and CDR2 FQDESV (reference sequence). Written as DNA, the CDR3 is TGTGCCAGCAGCAGGACAGGGGGCCGCACTGAAGCTTTCTTT. This codes for CASSRTGGRTEAFF.

The rearrangement links TRBV12-3 or TRBV12-4 to TRBJ1-2; unclear D gene. The CDR3 is 12 amino acids. V lost 4 bases to trimming and J lost 6 bases, with 9 bases between them. This CDR3 is CASSYVLDGYTF. CDR3 nucleotides: TGTGCCAGCAGTTACGTACTCGATGGCTACACCTTC.

This chain joins TRBV27 and TRBJ2-7; D possibly corresponds to TRBD2 (7 bases). The CDR3 sequence is 15 residues long. The germline V and J ends were trimmed by 5 bases and 5 bases, with 19 bases remaining between them. Germline V gene lookup returns CDR1 MNHEY and CDR2 SMNVEV (reference sequence). This CDR3 is CASSPLGLGGDEQYF. DNA of the CDR3: TGTGCCAGCAGTCCATTGGGTCTAGGGGGGGACGAGCAGTACTTC.

The chain is built from TRBV5-5 and TRBJ2-1; TRBD2 is a possible D gene (7 bases). CDR1 and CDR2 from the germline V gene are SGHKS and YYEKEE (reference sequence). V dropped 4 bases and J dropped 3 bases, with 14 bases sitting between them. The length of the CDR3 is 15 residues. CDR3 in DNA: TGTGCCAGCAGCACCGGAGGGGGGGGCTACAATGAGCAGTTCTTC. This gives the protein CASSTGGGGYNEQFF.

The chain employs TRBV19 and TRBJ1-4; tentative D call: TRBD1 (5 bases). V lost 5 bases, J lost 4 bases, and 11 bases lay in between. The CDR3 loop spans 14 amino acids. Per the germline V gene, CDR1 is LNHDA and CDR2 is SQIVND (reference sequence). CDR3 amino acids: CASSVGRFNEKLFF. CDR3 nucleotides: TGTGCCAGTAGTGTGGGACGGTTTAATGAAAAACTGTTTTTT.

The J gene is TRBJ1-1, the V gene TRBV13, with TRBD1 as a possible D gene (5 bases). This CDR3 spans 18 amino acids. CDR1 is PRHDT and CDR2 is FYEKMQ in the germline V gene (reference sequence). With 6 bases removed from V and 0 bases from J, the gap between germline ends came to 23 bases. DNA for the CDR3: TGTGCCAGCAGTACTACCGGGACGACCTTAGCTTTGAACACTGAAGCTTTCTTT. Translation: CASSTTGTTLALNTEAFF.

The genes are TRBV28 and TRBJ2-7; D is perhaps TRBD1 or TRBD2 (5 bases each). CDR3 length: 13 amino acids. Germline CDR1 reads MDHEN; CDR2 reads SYDVKM. Trimming took 4 bases from V and 5 from J, leaving 12 bases between them. In DNA form, the CDR3 reads TGTGCCAGCAGTTCGGCAGGGACCAACGAGCAGTACGTC. Translated, it gives CASSSAGTNEQYV.

This rearrangement joins TRBV11-2 to TRBJ1-2; the match to TRBD1 covers 10 bases. Germline V gene sequence: CDR1 SGHAT, CDR2 FQNNGV. V lost 3 bases, J lost 0 bases, and 7 bases stayed unmatched. This CDR3 is built from 17 residues. DNA for the CDR3: TGTGCCAGCAGCTTGATGGGACAGGGGAGAGCTAACTATGGCTACACCTTC. This sequence encodes CASSLMGQGRANYGYTF.

The chain is built from TRBV14 and TRBJ1-2; 7 nucleotides align to TRBD1. From germline, CDR1 is SGHDN and CDR2 FVKESK. The CDR3 consists of 16 residues. Germline trimming cut 4 bases from V and 4 bases from J; bases unmatched to any gene: 12. The CDR3 protein is CASSPRLGGHSYGYTF. The CDR3 region has the DNA TGTGCCAGCAGCCCCCGTTTAGGGGGCCATAGCTATGGCTACACCTTC. Looking up the rest from reference TRBV14 and TRBJ1-2 gives the full variable domain: EAGVTQFPSHSVIEKGQTVTLRCDPISGHDNLYWYRRVMGKEIKFLLHFVKESKQDESGMPNNRFLAERTGGTYSTLKVQPAELEDSGVYFCASSPRLGGHSYGYTFGSGTRLTVV.

This clone came up once. V is TRBV3-1 (or the pseudogene TRBV3-2) and J is TRBJ2-1, with D tentatively TRBD2 (6 bases). Germline V gene sequence: CDR1 LGHDT, CDR2 YNNKEL (reference sequence). The germline V and J ends were trimmed by 4 bases and 7 bases, with 17 bases remaining between them. This CDR3 spans 15 amino acids. The CDR3 sequence: CASSPPSALGNEQFF. As DNA, the CDR3 is TGTGCCAGCAGCCCCCCTAGCGCCCTGGGGAATGAGCAGTTCTTC.